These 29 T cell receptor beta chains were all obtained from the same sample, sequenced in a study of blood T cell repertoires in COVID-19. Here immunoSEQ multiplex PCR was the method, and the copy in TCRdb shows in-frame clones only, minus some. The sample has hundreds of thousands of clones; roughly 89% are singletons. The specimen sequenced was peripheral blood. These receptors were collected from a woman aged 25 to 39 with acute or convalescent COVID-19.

The CDR3 loop is CASRFGAGTSGGRAYNEQFF. CDR3 bases: TGTGCCAGCAGGTTTGGAGCCGGGACTAGCGGGGGGAGGGCCTACAATGAGCAGTTCTTC. This rearrangement joins TRBV2 to TRBJ2-1, with 15 bases lining up with TRBD2. Unmatched junction bases numbered 14, after V lost 6 bases and J lost 2 bases. Germline V gene data show CDR1 as SNHLY and CDR2 as FYNNEI. This CDR3 has 20 residues.

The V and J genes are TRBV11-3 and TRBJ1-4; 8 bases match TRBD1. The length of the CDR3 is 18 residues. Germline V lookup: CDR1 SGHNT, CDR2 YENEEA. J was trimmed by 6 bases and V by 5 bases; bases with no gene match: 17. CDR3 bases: TGTGCCAGCAGCGACGGGACAGGCAAGGGGCGGTCGGATGAAAAACTGTTTTTT. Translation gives CASSDGTGKGRSDEKLFF.

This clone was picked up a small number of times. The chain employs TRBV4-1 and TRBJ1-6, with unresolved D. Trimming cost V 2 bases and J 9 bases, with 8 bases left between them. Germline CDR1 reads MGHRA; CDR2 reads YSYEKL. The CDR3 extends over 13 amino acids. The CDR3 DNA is TGCGCCAGCAGCCAACGGGAATTTTCACCCCTCCACTTT. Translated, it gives CASSQREFSPLHF.

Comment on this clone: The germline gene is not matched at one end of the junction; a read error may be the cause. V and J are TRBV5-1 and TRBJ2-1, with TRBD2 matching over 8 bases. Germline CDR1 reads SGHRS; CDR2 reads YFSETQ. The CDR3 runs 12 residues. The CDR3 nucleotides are TGCGCCAGCAGCGTATCGGGGGGGCTTATCCTCTTC. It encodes CASSVSGGLILF.

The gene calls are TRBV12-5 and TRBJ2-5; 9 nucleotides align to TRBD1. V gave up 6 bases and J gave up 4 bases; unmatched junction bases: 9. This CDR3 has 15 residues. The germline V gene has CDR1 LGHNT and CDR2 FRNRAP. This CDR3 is CASGPGQGFGETQYF. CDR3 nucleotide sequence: TGTGCTAGTGGCCCGGGACAGGGCTTTGGAGAGACCCAGTACTTC.

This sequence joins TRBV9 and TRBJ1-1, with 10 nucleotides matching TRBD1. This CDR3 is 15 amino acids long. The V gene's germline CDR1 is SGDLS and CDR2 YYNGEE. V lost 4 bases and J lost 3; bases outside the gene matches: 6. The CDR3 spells CASSFGTGEDTEAFF. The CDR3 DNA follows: TGTGCCAGCAGCTTTGGGACAGGGGAAGACACTGAAGCTTTCTTT.

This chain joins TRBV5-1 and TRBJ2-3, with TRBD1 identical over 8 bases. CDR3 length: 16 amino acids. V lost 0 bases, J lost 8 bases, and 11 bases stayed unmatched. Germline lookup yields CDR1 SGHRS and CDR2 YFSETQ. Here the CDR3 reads CASSLGPRQGAGTQYF. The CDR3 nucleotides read TGCGCCAGCAGCTTGGGTCCGCGGCAGGGGGCGGGTACGCAGTATTTT.

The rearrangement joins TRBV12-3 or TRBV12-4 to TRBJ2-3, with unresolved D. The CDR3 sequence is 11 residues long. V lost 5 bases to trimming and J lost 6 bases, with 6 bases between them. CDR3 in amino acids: CASSVSDTQYF. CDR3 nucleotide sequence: TGTGCCAGCAGTGTATCGGATACGCAGTATTTT.

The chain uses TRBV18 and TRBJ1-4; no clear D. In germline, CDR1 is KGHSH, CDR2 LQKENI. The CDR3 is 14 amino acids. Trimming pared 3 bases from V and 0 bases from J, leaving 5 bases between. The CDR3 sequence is CASSPQATNEKLFF. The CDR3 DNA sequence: TGTGCCAGCTCACCGCAGGCAACTAATGAAAAACTGTTTTTT.

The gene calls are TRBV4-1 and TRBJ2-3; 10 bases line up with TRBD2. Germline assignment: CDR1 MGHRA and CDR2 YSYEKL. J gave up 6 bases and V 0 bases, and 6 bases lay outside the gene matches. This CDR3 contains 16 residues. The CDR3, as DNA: TGCGCCAGCAGCCAAGATGATAGCGGGGGGCCCGATACGCAGTATTTT. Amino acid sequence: CASSQDDSGGPDTQYF.

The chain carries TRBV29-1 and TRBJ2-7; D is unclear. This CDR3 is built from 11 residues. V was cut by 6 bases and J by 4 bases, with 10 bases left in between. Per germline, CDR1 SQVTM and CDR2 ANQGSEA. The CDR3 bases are TGCAGCGTACAAGCGAGTTACGAGCAGTACTTC. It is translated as CSVQASYEQYF.

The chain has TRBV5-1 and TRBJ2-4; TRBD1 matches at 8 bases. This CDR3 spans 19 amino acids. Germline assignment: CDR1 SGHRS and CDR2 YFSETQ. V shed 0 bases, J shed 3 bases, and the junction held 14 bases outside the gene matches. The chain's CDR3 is CASSLGPGGLMDVKNIQYF. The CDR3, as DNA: TGCGCCAGCAGCTTGGGTCCAGGGGGCTTGATGGATGTCAAAAACATTCAGTACTTC.

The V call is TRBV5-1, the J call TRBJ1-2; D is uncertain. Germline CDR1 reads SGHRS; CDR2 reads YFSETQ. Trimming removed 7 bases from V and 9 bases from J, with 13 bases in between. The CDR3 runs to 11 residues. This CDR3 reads CASRGIGSYTF. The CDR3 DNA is TGCGCCAGCCGTGGGATCGGGAGCTACACCTTC.

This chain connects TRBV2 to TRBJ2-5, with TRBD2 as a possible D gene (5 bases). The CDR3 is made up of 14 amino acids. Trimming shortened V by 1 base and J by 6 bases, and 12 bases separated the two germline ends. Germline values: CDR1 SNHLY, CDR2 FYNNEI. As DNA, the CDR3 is TGTGCCAGCAGTGAAGGATTACAGCGGCAGACCCAGTACTTC. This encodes CASSEGLQRQTQYF.

CDR3 loop: CASSQGGQGRDYGYTF. The CDR3 nucleotides are TGCGCCAGCAGCCAAGGGGGACAGGGTAGGGACTATGGCTACACCTTC. This chain connects TRBV4-1 to TRBJ1-2; 9 bases match TRBD1. CDR1 and CDR2 from the germline V gene are MGHRA and YSYEKL. V shed 1 base and J 3 bases; nucleotides not matched to a gene: 6. This CDR3 contains 16 residues.

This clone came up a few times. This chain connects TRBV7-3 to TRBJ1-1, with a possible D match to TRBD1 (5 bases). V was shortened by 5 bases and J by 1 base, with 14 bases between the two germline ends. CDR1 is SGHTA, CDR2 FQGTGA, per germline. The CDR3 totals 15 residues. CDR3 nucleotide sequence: TGTGCCAGCAGCCGACAGCCTGGTGCGAACACTGAAGCTTTCTTT. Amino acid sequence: CASSRQPGANTEAFF.

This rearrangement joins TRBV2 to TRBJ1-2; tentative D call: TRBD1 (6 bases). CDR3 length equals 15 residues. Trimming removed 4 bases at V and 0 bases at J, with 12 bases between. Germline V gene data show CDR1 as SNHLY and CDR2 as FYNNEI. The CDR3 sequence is CASSADRNSNYGYTF. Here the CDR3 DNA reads TGTGCCAGCAGTGCCGACAGGAACTCTAACTATGGCTACACCTTC.

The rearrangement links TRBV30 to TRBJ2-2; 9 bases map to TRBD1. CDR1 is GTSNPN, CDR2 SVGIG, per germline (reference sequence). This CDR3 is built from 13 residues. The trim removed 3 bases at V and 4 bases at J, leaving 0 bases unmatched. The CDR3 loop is CAWRGQGTGELFF. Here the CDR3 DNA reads TGTGCCTGGAGGGGACAGGGCACCGGGGAGCTGTTTTTT.

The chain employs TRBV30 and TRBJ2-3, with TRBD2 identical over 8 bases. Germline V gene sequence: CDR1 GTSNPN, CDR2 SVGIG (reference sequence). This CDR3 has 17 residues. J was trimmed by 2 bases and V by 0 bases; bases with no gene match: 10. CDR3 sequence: CAWSVPVIAGYTDTQYF. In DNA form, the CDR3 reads TGTGCCTGGAGTGTACCAGTCATAGCGGGGTACACAGATACGCAGTATTTT.

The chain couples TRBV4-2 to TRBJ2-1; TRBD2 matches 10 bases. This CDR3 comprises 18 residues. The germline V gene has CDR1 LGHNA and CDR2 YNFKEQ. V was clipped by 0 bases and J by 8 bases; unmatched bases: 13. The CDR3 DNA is TGTGCCAGCAGCCAAGAGACTCAGCGGGGGGGCTTAGATTATGAGCAGTTCTTC. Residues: CASSQETQRGGLDYEQFF.

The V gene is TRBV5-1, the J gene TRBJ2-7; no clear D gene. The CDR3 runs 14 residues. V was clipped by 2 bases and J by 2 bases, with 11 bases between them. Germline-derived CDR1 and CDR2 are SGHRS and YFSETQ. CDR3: CASSLLRVPYEQYF. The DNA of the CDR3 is TGCGCCAGCAGCTTACTCCGGGTTCCCTACGAGCAGTACTTC.

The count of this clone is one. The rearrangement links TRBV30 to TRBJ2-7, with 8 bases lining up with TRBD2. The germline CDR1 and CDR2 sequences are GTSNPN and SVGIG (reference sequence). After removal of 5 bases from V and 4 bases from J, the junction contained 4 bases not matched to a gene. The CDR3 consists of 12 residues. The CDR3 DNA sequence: TGTGCCTGGTCCCGGGGGGGGTACGAGCAGTACTTC. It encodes CAWSRGGYEQYF.

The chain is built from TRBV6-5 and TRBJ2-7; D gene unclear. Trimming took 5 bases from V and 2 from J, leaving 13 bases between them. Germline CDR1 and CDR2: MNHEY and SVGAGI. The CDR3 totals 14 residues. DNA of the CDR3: TGTGCCAGCAGTAAATATGTTCGGGCCTACGAGCAGTACTTC. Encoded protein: CASSKYVRAYEQYF.

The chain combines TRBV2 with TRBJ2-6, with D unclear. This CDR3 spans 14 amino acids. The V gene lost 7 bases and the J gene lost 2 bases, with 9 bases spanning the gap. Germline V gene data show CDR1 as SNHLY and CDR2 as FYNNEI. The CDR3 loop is CASTPEAGANVLTF. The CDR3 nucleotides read TGTGCCAGCACCCCAGAGGCTGGGGCCAACGTCCTGACTTTC.

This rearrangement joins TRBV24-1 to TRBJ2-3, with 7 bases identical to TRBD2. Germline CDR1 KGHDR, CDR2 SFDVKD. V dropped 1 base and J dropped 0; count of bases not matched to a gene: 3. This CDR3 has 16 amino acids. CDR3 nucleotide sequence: TGTGCCACCAGTGATTTCCGCGGGGGTAGCACAGATACGCAGTATTTT. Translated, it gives CATSDFRGGSTDTQYF.

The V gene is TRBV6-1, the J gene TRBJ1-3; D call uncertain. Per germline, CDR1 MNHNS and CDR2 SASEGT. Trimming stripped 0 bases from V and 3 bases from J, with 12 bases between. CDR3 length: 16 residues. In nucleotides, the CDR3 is TGTGCCAGCAGTGAAGCAGGAGGGCTGGGTGGAAACACCATATATTTT. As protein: CASSEAGGLGGNTIYF.

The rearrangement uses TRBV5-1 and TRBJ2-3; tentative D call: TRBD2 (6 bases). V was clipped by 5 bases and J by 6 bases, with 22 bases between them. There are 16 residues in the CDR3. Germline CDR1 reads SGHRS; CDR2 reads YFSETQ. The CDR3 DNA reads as TGCGCCAGCAGAACTGGACCCCCTCTCGGGAGCGATACGCAGTATTTT. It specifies CASRTGPPLGSDTQYF.

CDR3 protein: CASMSAAYGYTF. CDR3 sequence (DNA): TGTGCCAGCATGTCCGCGGCGTATGGCTACACCTTC. The genes are TRBV6-5 and TRBJ1-2, with no clear D. Germline V gene lookup returns CDR1 MNHEY and CDR2 SVGAGI. This CDR3 is built from 12 residues. V was trimmed by 7 bases and J by 5 bases, leaving 11 bases between them.

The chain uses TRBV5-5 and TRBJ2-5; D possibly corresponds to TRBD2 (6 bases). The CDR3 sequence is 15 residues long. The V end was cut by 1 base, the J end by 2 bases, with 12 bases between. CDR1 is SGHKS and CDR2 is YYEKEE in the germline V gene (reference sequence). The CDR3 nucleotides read TGTGCCAGCAGCTTGTCGGAGGGAGGTCAAGAGACCCAGTACTTC. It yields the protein CASSLSEGGQETQYF.